What follows is one TCR beta chain and its context. As yet, its antigen is unknown. The record originates from a study of response to subunit inactivated influenza vaccine. TCRdb called the RT-PCR reads again in MiXCR, with one record for every CDR3 protein. Of 250,000 to 350,000 distinct CDR3 sequences listed, 20% to 25% are singletons. Study-level findings and limits: The authors suggested that few new T cells are recruited per seasonal influenza vaccination.

Germline V gene sequence: CDR1 ENHRY, CDR2 SYGVKD. This CDR3 has 16 residues. The ends lost 7 bases at V and 6 bases at J; junction bases unmatched: 17. The sample consisted of PBMCs from blood, taken approximately 22 months after vaccination. The chain combines TRBV10-3 with TRBJ1-2; TRBD1 matches at 7 bases. The TCR comes from a man between 50 and 69 years old who received an inactivated influenza vaccine. The CDR3: CAIKGLVGGAEDGYTF. CDR3 DNA sequence: TGTGCCATCAAGGGTTTGGTAGGGGGCGCGGAAGATGGCTACACCTTC.